This entry features one T cell receptor (beta chain) sequence. Antigen specificity is unknown. Produced via immunoSEQ multiplex PCR; TCRdb's table is partial and in-frame only. Counted here are about 83,000 clones, approximately 90% occurring once; the ten biggest clones make up less than 0.75%. This specimen belongs to a study of OX40 agonist ivuxolimab in advanced cancers. Study information: Ivuxolimab is an agonistic anti-OX40 (CD134) antibody, and patients were treated with it. Patient treatment consisted of intravenous ivuxolimab administration every 2 weeks at 0.01 to 10 mg/kg. Participants averaged 60 years of age (range about 23 to 90) and were around 83% male. Study results and limitations: Blood T cells, both CD4+ and CD8+, expanded clonally by week 6 at 0.1 to 3.0 mg/kg.

The V gene lost 6 bases and the J gene lost 3 bases, with 15 bases spanning the gap. The germline gives CDR1 MDHEN, CDR2 SYDVKM. This CDR3 contains 14 residues. The chain combines TRBV28 with TRBJ2-7, with D unresolved. Here the sequenced sample was CD4+ or CD8+ T cells sorted from blood, taken in a trial of the OX40 agonist ivuxolimab. The origin of this receptor is an adult with an advanced solid tumor such as melanoma, head and neck, liver or kidney cancer. The CDR3 is CASRPGGAFYEQYF. The CDR3 region has the DNA TGTGCCAGCAGACCCGGCGGCGCCTTCTACGAGCAGTACTTC.